Shown below are 8 T cell receptor beta chains from a single sample sequenced in a study of blood T cells in healthy people across ages. A sample-barcoded 5' primer and a J-beta primer mix were used in a second PCR of roughly 7 to 11 cycles. MiXCR, applied by TCRdb to the 5' RACE reads, yields one record per CDR3 protein. Counted here are over 1.5 million distinct CDR3 sequences, just under 50% occurring once; the ten biggest clones make up approximately 2%. Sequencing was carried out using blood. These receptors were taken from a woman aged 40 to 49 in good health.

This sequence joins TRBV12-3 or TRBV12-4 and TRBJ1-5, with 8 bases identical to TRBD1. V shed 6 bases and J 6 bases; nucleotides not matched to a gene: 4. The CDR3 loop spans 13 amino acids. The CDR3: CASRTGASQPQHF. In DNA form, the CDR3 reads TGTGCCAGCAGGACAGGGGCAAGTCAGCCCCAGCATTTT.

This sequence joins TRBV29-1 and TRBJ2-1, with 15 bases identical to TRBD2. The CDR3 extends over 12 amino acids. V lost 8 bases, J lost 9 bases, and 2 bases stayed unmatched. Per the germline V gene, CDR1 is SQVTM and CDR2 is ANQGSEA. The CDR3 nucleotides are TGCAGCACGGGACTAGCGGGGGGTGAGCAGTTCTTC. It codes for CSTGLAGGEQFF.

This clonotype has only a few counts. This sequence joins TRBV20-1 and TRBJ2-4; TRBD1 aligns across 9 bases. Germline-derived CDR1 and CDR2 are DFQATT and SNEGSKA (reference sequence). J lost 7 bases, V lost 5 bases, and 15 bases had no gene match. This CDR3 comprises 16 residues. The CDR3 sequence: CSAPKTGGSNVNIQYF. The CDR3 DNA is TGCAGTGCTCCCAAGACAGGGGGGTCAAATGTTAACATTCAGTACTTC.

The V and J genes are TRBV6-5 and TRBJ1-2; 7 bases align to TRBD1. The CDR3 has 15 amino acids. J was trimmed by 4 bases and V by 2 bases; bases with no gene match: 7. CDR1 is MNHEY, CDR2 SVGAGI, per germline. The CDR3 loop reads CASSYRRTGIYGYTF. The CDR3 DNA reads TGTGCCAGCAGTTACAGGCGGACAGGAATCTATGGCTACACCTTC.

V gene TRBV20-1 combines with J gene TRBJ2-7; either TRBD1 or TRBD2 may fit D (5 bases each). Gene TRBJ2-5 matches the end of the DNA better, so the J call may be wrong. Per the germline V gene, CDR1 is DFQATT and CDR2 is SNEGSKA (reference sequence). The CDR3 loop spans 15 amino acids. The CDR3 nucleotides are TGCAGTGCTACACTCCTCCCCGGGACCACTGGGACCCAGTACTTC. As protein: CSATLLPGTTGTQYF.

This clonotype was detected a few times. The rearrangement links TRBV12-3 or TRBV12-4 to TRBJ2-5; no clear D. V lost 8 bases and J 1 base, leaving 11 bases between the germline ends. CDR3 length: 13 residues. CDR3 amino acids: CASAGPSQETQYF. The CDR3 region has the DNA TGTGCCAGCGCCGGCCCTTCCCAAGAGACCCAGTACTTC.

The chain employs TRBV4-3 and TRBJ2-1; D is perhaps TRBD2 (7 bases). V was pared by 0 bases and J by 8 bases, with 11 bases between. This CDR3 has 14 residues. Germline assignment: CDR1 LGHNA and CDR2 YSLEER. Written as DNA, the CDR3 is TGCGCCAGCAGCCAAGACGGGGGGCGATATGAGCAGTTCTTC. Translation: CASSQDGGRYEQFF.

The V and J genes are TRBV5-6 and TRBJ2-1; 11 nucleotides agree with TRBD2. Germline lookup yields CDR1 SGHDT and CDR2 YYEEEE. The trim removed 2 bases at V and 9 bases at J, leaving 4 bases unmatched. CDR3 length equals 14 residues. The CDR3 protein is CASSFGTSGGEQFF. CDR3 nucleotide sequence: TGTGCCAGCAGCTTTGGTACTAGCGGGGGTGAGCAGTTCTTC. Together with reference TRBV5-6 and TRBJ2-1, the CDR3 gives the full variable domain: DAGVTQSPTHLIKTRGQQVTLRCSPKSGHDTVSWYQQALGQGPQFIFQYYEEEERQRGNFPDRFSGHQFPNYSSELNVNALLLGDSALYLCASSFGTSGGEQFFGPGTRLTVL.